The 32 T cell receptor beta chains given below trace back to one sample, sequenced in a study of beta chain features in type 1 diabetes (dated by TCRdb to the late 2010s). Libraries were built with the immunoSEQ multiplex PCR assay. The High Capacity cDNA Reverse Transcription Kit was used to reverse transcribe all of the isolated RNA, meaning that expressed TCRB transcripts were what got sequenced. The table was pulled from immuneACCESS by TCRdb, which kept in-frame rearrangements only. Such tables lose some clones; where checked, under half of the loss comes from unresolved V genes, and the rest has no known cause. The sample contains hundreds of thousands of clones, approximately 15% of them found a single time. Roughly 0.036% of the sample is in the top ten clones. Input material: naive CD4+ T cells from blood. The sample's cell subset or site label is to be understood as: true naive CD4+ T cells. The receptors here all came from a man aged 25 to 40 in good health.

The chain joins TRBV5-1 to TRBJ2-5; the D is unclear. Germline lookup yields CDR1 SGHRS and CDR2 YFSETQ. Trimming removed 2 bases at V and 5 bases at J, with 10 bases between. This CDR3 is built from 13 residues. CDR3 loop: CASSFDTAETQYF. The CDR3 DNA reads TGCGCCAGCAGCTTCGACACAGCGGAGACCCAGTACTTC.

This clone came up a few times. The CDR3 DNA reads as TGTGCCAGCAACCGACTCGTCGATACGCAGTATTTT. It specifies CASNRLVDTQYF. The chain links TRBV11-2 to TRBJ2-3; no clear D. The length of the CDR3 is 12 residues. Deletions cut 7 bases from V and 6 bases from J, with 11 bases between. Germline V CDR1 and CDR2: SGHAT, FQNNGV.

This clone was picked up a small number of times. The same CDR3 arises from other DNA sequences in this sample as well. V gene TRBV20-1 combines with J gene TRBJ2-3; D is unclear. The CDR3 is made up of 11 amino acids. V lost 3 bases and J 1 base, leaving 2 bases between the germline ends. Per the germline V gene, CDR1 is DFQATT and CDR2 is SNEGSKA (reference sequence). The CDR3 here is CSARGTDTQYF. CDR3 sequence (DNA): TGCAGTGCTAGGGGCACAGATACGCAGTATTTT.

The rearrangement joins TRBV6-5 to TRBJ2-2, with D possibly being TRBD1 or TRBD2 (5 bases each). Between the trimmed V and J ends, which lost 0 bases and 5 bases, there was a span of 10 bases. The germline CDR1 and CDR2 sequences are MNHEY and SVGAGI. This CDR3 region has 15 residues. The CDR3: CASSYSSGTTGELFF. CDR3 sequence (DNA): TGTGCCAGCAGTTACTCTTCTGGGACGACCGGGGAGCTGTTTTTT.

The chain joins TRBV4-1 to TRBJ2-3, with 12 positions matching TRBD2. There are 18 residues in the CDR3. Germline lookup yields CDR1 MGHRA and CDR2 YSYEKL. V was clipped by 2 bases and J by 3 bases; unmatched bases: 9. CDR3 protein: CASSQLGLAGGRTDTQYF. The CDR3 region has the DNA TGCGCCAGCAGCCAATTGGGCCTAGCGGGGGGGCGAACAGATACGCAGTATTTT.

The chain employs TRBV7-2 and TRBJ2-5; no clear D gene. V lost 0 bases, J lost 1 base, and 9 bases lay in between. The CDR3 contains 15 residues. CDR1 and CDR2 from the germline V gene are SGHTA and FQGNSA. The CDR3 loop reads CASSLAGWGQETQYF. CDR3 nucleotide sequence: TGTGCCAGCAGCTTAGCGGGATGGGGCCAAGAGACCCAGTACTTC.

The sample holds a few counts of this clone. This sequence joins TRBV10-3 and TRBJ1-2; D gene uncertain. The CDR3 runs to 13 residues. Trimming stripped 7 bases from V and 3 bases from J, with 12 bases between. CDR1 and CDR2 from the germline V gene are ENHRY and SYGVKD. The CDR3 DNA reads TGTGCCATCACCCACGAGAGGGACTATGGCTACACCTTC. As protein: CAITHERDYGYTF.

This clone was detected a few times. The V and J genes are TRBV18 and TRBJ2-7; D call uncertain. Trimming took 0 bases from V and 3 from J, leaving 12 bases between them. Germline assignment: CDR1 KGHSH and CDR2 LQKENI. The CDR3 length is 15 residues. The CDR3 is CASSPPADRHYEQYF. CDR3 bases: TGTGCCAGCTCACCACCGGCGGACCGGCACTACGAGCAGTACTTC.

This clone has more than one count but fewer than ten. The chain joins TRBV27 to TRBJ2-3; D remains unclear. This CDR3 is built from 14 residues. Deletions cut 0 bases from V and 1 base from J, with 5 bases between. Germline values: CDR1 MNHEY, CDR2 SMNVEV (reference sequence). The CDR3 DNA is TGTGCCAGCAGTTTATCCGGACGCACAGATACGCAGTATTTT. It is translated as CASSLSGRTDTQYF.

This clone was counted between two and nine times. Here the CDR3 reads CASSSKTYADTQYF. CDR3 DNA sequence: TGTGCCAGCAGCTCGAAGACGTACGCAGATACGCAGTATTTT. The J gene is TRBJ2-3, the V gene TRBV5-4; D remains unclear. Germline CDR1 SGHNT, CDR2 YYREEE (reference sequence). The V gene lost 3 bases and the J gene lost 4 bases, with 12 bases spanning the gap. The CDR3 sequence is 14 residues long.

V gene TRBV9 combines with J gene TRBJ1-3; D not certain. The germline CDR1 and CDR2 sequences are SGDLS and YYNGEE. V lost 4 bases and J 4 bases, leaving 9 bases between the germline ends. The length of the CDR3 is 13 residues. CDR3 in amino acids: CASSPTGGNTIYF. DNA for the CDR3: TGTGCCAGCAGCCCCACGGGAGGAAACACCATATATTTT.

The sample holds a few counts of this clone. The V call is TRBV7-2, the J call TRBJ1-2; TRBD1 is a possible D gene (6 bases). Germline CDR1 and CDR2: SGHTA and FQGNSA. V was clipped by 2 bases and J by 7 bases, with 17 bases between them. The CDR3 totals 15 residues. The CDR3 loop is CASSLSAGTYVGYTF. The DNA of the CDR3 is TGTGCCAGCAGCTTATCTGCAGGGACATATGTTGGCTACACCTTC. Looking up the rest from reference TRBV7-2 and TRBJ1-2 gives the full variable domain: GAGVSQSPSNKVTEKGKDVELRCDPISGHTALYWYRQSLGQGLEFLIYFQGNSAPDKSGLPSDRFSAERTGGSVSTLTIQRTQQEDSAVYLCASSLSAGTYVGYTFGSGTRLTVV.

In this sample, this clone turned up a few times. Other DNA sequences in the sample encode the same CDR3. This chain joins TRBV7-2 and TRBJ2-7; D may be TRBD2 (6 bases). Trimming removed 5 bases at V and 1 base at J, with 12 bases between. The CDR3 has 14 residues. Germline V gene data show CDR1 as SGHTA and CDR2 as FQGNSA. CDR3 sequence (DNA): TGTGCCAGCAGCCCGGGTGGAGGGTCCTACGAGCAGTACTTC. Protein product: CASSPGGGSYEQYF.

This clone was seen only a few times. At the DNA level, this CDR3 is encoded by other sequences in the same sample as well. The chain couples TRBV20-1 to TRBJ2-7, with D perhaps matching TRBD1 (6 bases). V dropped 6 bases and J dropped 4 bases, with 10 bases sitting between them. Germline V lookup: CDR1 DFQATT, CDR2 SNEGSKA (reference sequence). This CDR3 has 11 amino acids. Here the CDR3 DNA reads TGCAGTGCAATACAGGGATACGAGCAGTACTTC. It codes for CSAIQGYEQYF.

The chain has TRBV15 and TRBJ1-2, with D possibly matching TRBD1 (5 bases). Trimming took 7 bases from V and 3 from J, leaving 27 bases between them. The CDR3 consists of 18 residues. Germline CDR1 and CDR2: LNHNV and YYDKDF (reference sequence). The CDR3 protein is CATKPGTGTPHRDYGYTF. The CDR3 DNA is TGTGCCACCAAACCTGGTACCGGGACCCCTCATCGCGACTATGGCTACACCTTC.

This clone was counted many times. The chain has TRBV29-1 and TRBJ2-7; D call uncertain. Germline V lookup: CDR1 SQVTM, CDR2 ANQGSEA. The V gene lost 4 bases and the J gene lost 3 bases, with 10 bases spanning the gap. The CDR3 spans 12 residues. CDR3 region: CSVAPGDYEQYF. The CDR3 region has the DNA TGCAGCGTTGCCCCAGGAGACTACGAGCAGTACTTC.

V gene TRBV18 combines with J gene TRBJ2-6; D not certain. The CDR3 length is 14 residues. The germline V gene has CDR1 KGHSH and CDR2 LQKENI. V was trimmed by 2 bases and J by 3 bases, leaving 5 bases between them. Here the CDR3 DNA reads TGTGCCAGCTCACCAAATCTTGGGGCCAACGTCCTGACTTTC. It yields the protein CASSPNLGANVLTF.

In this sample, this clone turned up a few times. The rearrangement links TRBV27 to TRBJ1-2, with D possibly being TRBD1 (5 bases). CDR3 length: 17 amino acids. Trimming cost V 5 bases and J 6 bases, with 25 bases left between them. Germline values: CDR1 MNHEY, CDR2 SMNVEV (reference sequence). The CDR3 sequence is CASSPRRLRGRINGYTF. The CDR3 DNA reads as TGTGCCAGCAGTCCCCGCCGGTTACGGGGCCGGATCAATGGCTACACCTTC.

There are a few counts of this clone. This chain joins TRBV25-1 and TRBJ2-6; TRBD1 is a possible D gene (5 bases). The CDR3 loop spans 16 amino acids. V was trimmed by 6 bases and J by 2 bases, leaving 14 bases between them. Germline V gives CDR1 MGHDK, CDR2 SYGVNS. CDR3 in amino acids: CASSPQGAAGANVLTF. DNA of the CDR3: TGTGCCAGCAGCCCGCAGGGTGCTGCTGGGGCCAACGTCCTGACTTTC.

This clone was seen repeatedly, ten times or more. V gene TRBV21-1 combines with J gene TRBJ2-7; the table's D gene call, TRBD2, was not cross checked with the DNA. TRBV21-1 is a listed pseudogene. The length of the CDR3 is 15 residues. The CDR3 region is CASSKGTRIPYEQYF. The CDR3 DNA reads TGTGCCAGCAGCAAAGGAACGCGGATACCCTACGAGCAGTACTTC.

The rearrangement joins TRBV7-9 to TRBJ2-7; TRBD2 matches at 9 bases. Germline assignment: CDR1 SEHNR and CDR2 FQNEAQ (reference sequence). The CDR3 has 13 amino acids. The trim removed 5 bases at V and 6 bases at J, leaving 5 bases unmatched. The CDR3 nucleotides read TGTGCCAGCAGCGTCGGGACTAGCAGCGAGCAGTACGTC. Protein sequence: CASSVGTSSEQYV.

The J gene is TRBJ1-1, the V gene TRBV25-1, with D unresolved. Germline V gives CDR1 MGHDK, CDR2 SYGVNS. V was cut by 4 bases and J by 4 bases, with 13 bases left in between. CDR3 length equals 14 residues. The chain's CDR3 is CASSGPAHGTEAFF. CDR3 coding DNA: TGTGCCAGCAGTGGACCAGCCCATGGCACTGAAGCTTTCTTT.

The chain employs TRBV6-5 and TRBJ1-2, with no clear D. Trimming shortened V by 4 bases and J by 2 bases, and 8 bases separated the two germline ends. This CDR3 has 13 residues. Looked up from germline, CDR1 is MNHEY and CDR2 is SVGAGI. The CDR3, as DNA: TGTGCCAGCAGTTTCCGGCAGAACTATGGCTACACCTTC. The encoded protein is CASSFRQNYGYTF.

The chain recombines TRBV9 with TRBJ2-1; the D gene could be TRBD1 or TRBD2 (5 bases each). Trimming took off 5 bases at V and 0 bases at J, with 15 bases between the two ends. Germline CDR1 is SGDLS and CDR2 is YYNGEE. This CDR3 contains 16 residues. CDR3 in amino acids: CASSLGPLGSYNEQFF. The CDR3 region has the DNA TGTGCCAGCAGTTTGGGACCATTAGGCTCCTACAATGAGCAGTTCTTC.

V usage is TRBV29-1 and J usage is TRBJ1-5; possibly TRBD1 for D (6 bases). V lost 4 bases, J lost 2 bases, and 15 bases lay in between. Germline V gene data show CDR1 as SQVTM and CDR2 as ANQGSEA. This CDR3 has 15 residues. CDR3 sequence (DNA): TGCAGCGTTGCATGGGGGGCGAACGGCAATCAGCCCCAGCATTTT. It yields the protein CSVAWGANGNQPQHF. Together with reference TRBV29-1 and TRBJ1-5, the CDR3 gives the full variable domain: SAVISQKPSRDICQRGTSLTIQCQVDSQVTMMFWYRQQPGQSLTLIATANQGSEATYESGFVIDKFPISRPNLTFSTLTVSNMSPEDSSIYLCSVAWGANGNQPQHFGDGTRLSIL.

The rearrangement links TRBV12-2 to TRBJ2-7; the table's D gene call, TRBD2, was not cross checked with the DNA. TRBV12-2 is labeled a pseudogene. The CDR3 contains 12 residues. In nucleotides, the CDR3 is TGTGCAAGTCGCCCTGCGGATTACGAGCAGTACGTC. Translating gives CASRPADYEQYV.

This chain uses TRBV6-1 with TRBJ2-5; tentative D call: TRBD1 (6 bases). The length of the CDR3 is 15 residues. V shed 6 bases and J shed 5 bases, with 19 bases lying between them. Per germline, CDR1 MNHNS and CDR2 SASEGT. The CDR3 nucleotides read TGTGCCAGCAGCGCAGGGGACCTTCAGTGGGAGACCCAGTACTTC. Translation: CASSAGDLQWETQYF.

This clone turned up a few times. The chain links TRBV7-2 to TRBJ2-3; TRBD1 is a possible D gene (5 bases). Germline CDR1 reads SGHTA; CDR2 reads FQGNSA. This CDR3 is 15 amino acids long. Trimming pared 5 bases from V and 2 bases from J, leaving 14 bases between. This CDR3 is CASSPRKGPTDTQYF. For the CDR3, the DNA is TGTGCCAGCAGCCCCCGGAAGGGGCCCACAGATACGCAGTATTTT.

This clone was observed a handful of times. The CDR3 loop reads CASSSTGRTEAFF. The CDR3, as DNA: TGTGCCAGCAGCTCAACAGGGCGAACTGAAGCTTTCTTT. The V call is TRBV7-2, the J call TRBJ1-1; D may be TRBD1 (6 bases). From germline, CDR1 is SGHTA and CDR2 FQGNSA. This CDR3 is built from 13 residues. V was trimmed by 4 bases and J by 5 bases, leaving 11 bases between them.

V gene TRBV9 combines with J gene TRBJ2-5; D could derive from TRBD1 or TRBD2 (5 bases each). Germline CDR1 and CDR2: SGDLS and YYNGEE. With 3 bases removed from V and 1 base from J, the gap between germline ends came to 10 bases. There are 14 residues in the CDR3. The CDR3 loop is CASSGTGPQETQYF. CDR3 coding DNA: TGTGCCAGCAGCGGCACGGGGCCCCAAGAGACCCAGTACTTC.

The chain joins TRBV25-1 to TRBJ2-3, with D perhaps matching TRBD1 (6 bases). Germline assignment: CDR1 MGHDK and CDR2 SYGVNS. V was shortened by 6 bases and J by 8 bases, with 12 bases between the two germline ends. CDR3 length equals 12 residues. This CDR3 is CASRDSLFTQYF. CDR3 DNA sequence: TGTGCCAGCAGGGACAGTCTTTTTACGCAGTATTTT.

The rearrangement joins TRBV5-1 to TRBJ2-3; D is unclear. Germline V gene lookup returns CDR1 SGHRS and CDR2 YFSETQ. Trimming left V 1 base short and J 6 bases short, with 6 bases between. CDR3 length: 12 amino acids. The CDR3 spells CASSLRVDTQYF. CDR3 sequence (DNA): TGCGCCAGCAGCTTGAGAGTTGATACGCAGTATTTT.